Presented here are 2 T cell receptor beta chains from one specimen sequenced in a study of beta chain features in type 1 diabetes. Study-wide results and caveats: In all four CD4+ subsets, TCRB CDR3 length was significantly, moderately reduced in type 1 diabetes.

Investigators reverse transcribed all isolated RNA, so they sequenced expressed TCRB transcripts. The repertoire was sequenced with immunoSEQ multiplex PCR; TCRdb's copy has only in-frame clones and lacks some. The sample shows 300,000 to 450,000 clones, roughly 13% of them seen only once. Antigens for these TCRs are unknown. The sequencing sample was made of naive CD4+ T cells from blood. These receptors all stem from a woman between 18 and 30 years old with type 1 diabetes.

This clone was seen a few times. This chain uses TRBV14 with TRBJ1-4; D remains unclear. V gave up 0 bases and J gave up 8 bases, with 10 bases separating them. The germline gives CDR1 SGHDN, CDR2 FVKESK. The CDR3 totals 14 residues. The chain's CDR3 is CASSQEMGREKLFF. CDR3 nucleotide sequence: TGTGCCAGCAGCCAAGAAATGGGGAGGGAAAAACTGTTTTTT.

This clone has only a few counts. The chain joins TRBV7-9 to TRBJ1-5; no reliable D call. Germline values: CDR1 SEHNR, CDR2 FQNEAQ (reference sequence). Trimming removed 5 bases from V and 9 bases from J, with 20 bases in between. The CDR3 length is 15 residues. The CDR3 region is CASSLGGSPGRPQHF. The CDR3, as DNA: TGTGCCAGCAGCCTGGGAGGGTCCCCTGGGAGGCCCCAGCATTTT.